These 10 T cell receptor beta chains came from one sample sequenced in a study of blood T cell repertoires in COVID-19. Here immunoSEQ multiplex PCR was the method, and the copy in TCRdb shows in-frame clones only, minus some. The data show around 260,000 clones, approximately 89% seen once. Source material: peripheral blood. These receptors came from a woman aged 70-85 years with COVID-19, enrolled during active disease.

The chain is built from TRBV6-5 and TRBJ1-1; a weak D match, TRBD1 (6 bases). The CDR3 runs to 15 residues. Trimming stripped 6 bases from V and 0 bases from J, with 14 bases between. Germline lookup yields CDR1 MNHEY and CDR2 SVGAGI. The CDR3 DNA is TGTGCCAGCAGATCTAGACAGGCGCTGAACACTGAAGCTTTCTTT. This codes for CASRSRQALNTEAFF.

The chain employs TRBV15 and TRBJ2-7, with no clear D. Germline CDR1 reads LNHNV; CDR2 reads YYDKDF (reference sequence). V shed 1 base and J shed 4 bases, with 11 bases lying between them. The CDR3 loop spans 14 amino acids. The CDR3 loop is CATSRVRDIYEQYF. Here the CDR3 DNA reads TGTGCCACCAGCAGAGTAAGAGACATATACGAGCAGTACTTC.

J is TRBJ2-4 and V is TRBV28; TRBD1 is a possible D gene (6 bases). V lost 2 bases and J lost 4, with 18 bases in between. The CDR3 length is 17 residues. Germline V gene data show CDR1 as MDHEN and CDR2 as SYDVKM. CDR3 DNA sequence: TGTGCCAGCAGTTTAATCGGCCAACAGGGAAGGAAAAACATTCAGTACTTC. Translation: CASSLIGQQGRKNIQYF.

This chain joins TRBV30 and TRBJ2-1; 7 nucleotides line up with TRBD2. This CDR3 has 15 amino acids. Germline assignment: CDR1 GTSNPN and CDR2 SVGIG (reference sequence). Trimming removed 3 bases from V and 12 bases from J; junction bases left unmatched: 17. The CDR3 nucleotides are TGTGCCTGGAGAACTGCGGGAGTAGGTGGGGGGGGGCAGTTCTTC. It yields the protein CAWRTAGVGGGGQFF.

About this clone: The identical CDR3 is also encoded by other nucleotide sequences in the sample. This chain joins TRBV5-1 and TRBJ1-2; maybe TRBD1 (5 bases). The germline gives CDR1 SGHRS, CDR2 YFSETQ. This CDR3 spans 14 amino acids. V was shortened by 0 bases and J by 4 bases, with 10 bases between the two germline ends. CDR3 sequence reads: CASSLGQGGYGYTF. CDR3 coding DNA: TGCGCCAGCAGCTTGGGCCAGGGAGGCTATGGCTACACCTTC.

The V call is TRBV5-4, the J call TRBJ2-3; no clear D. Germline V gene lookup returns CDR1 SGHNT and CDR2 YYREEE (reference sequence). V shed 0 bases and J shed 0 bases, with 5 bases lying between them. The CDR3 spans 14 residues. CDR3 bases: TGTGCCAGCAGCTTGGGACTTAGCACAGATACGCAGTATTTT. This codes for CASSLGLSTDTQYF.

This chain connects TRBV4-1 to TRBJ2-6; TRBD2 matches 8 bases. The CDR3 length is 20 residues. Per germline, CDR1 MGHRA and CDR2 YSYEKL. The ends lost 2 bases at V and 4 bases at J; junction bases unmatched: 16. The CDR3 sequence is CASSQPKLAANRSGANVLTF. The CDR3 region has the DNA TGCGCCAGCAGCCAACCCAAACTAGCGGCCAACCGCTCGGGGGCCAACGTCCTGACTTTC.

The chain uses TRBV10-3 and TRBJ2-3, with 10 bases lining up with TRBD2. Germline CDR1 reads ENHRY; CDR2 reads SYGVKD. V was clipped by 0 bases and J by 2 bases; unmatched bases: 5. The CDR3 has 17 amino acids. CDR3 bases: TGTGCCATCAGTGAGTCGCGGACTAGCGGAACCACAGATACGCAGTATTTT. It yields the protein CAISESRTSGTTDTQYF.

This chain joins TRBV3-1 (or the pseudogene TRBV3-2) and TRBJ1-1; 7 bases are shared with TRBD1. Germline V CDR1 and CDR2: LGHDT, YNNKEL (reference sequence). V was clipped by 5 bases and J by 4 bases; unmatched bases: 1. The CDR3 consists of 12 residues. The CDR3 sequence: CASSSGGTEAFF. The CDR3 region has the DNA TGTGCCAGCAGCTCAGGGGGCACTGAAGCTTTCTTT.

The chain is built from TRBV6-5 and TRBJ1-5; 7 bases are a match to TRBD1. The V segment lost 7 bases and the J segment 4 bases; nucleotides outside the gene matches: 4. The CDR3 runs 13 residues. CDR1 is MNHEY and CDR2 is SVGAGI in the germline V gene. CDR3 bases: TGTGCCAGCATCGGGACAGCAAATCAGCCCCAGCATTTT. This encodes CASIGTANQPQHF.